Included here is one TCR beta chain sequence, with context. The ends were cut back, 5 bases at V and 7 bases at J, with 18 bases in the middle. Germline CDR1 is SEHNR and CDR2 is FQNEAQ (reference sequence). The CDR3 sequence is 16 residues long. The data were obtained in a study of shared clonotypes between healthy human individuals. Terminally differentiated effector memory CD45RA+ cells were excluded by CCR7 positive selection of CD45RO-negative cells. TCRdb's copy holds only in-frame clones and misses some; the assay was immunoSEQ multiplex PCR. The sample includes millions of clones, about 95% seen only once; the top ten take around 1.1%.

This TCR was sampled from a man in his late teens or twenties in good health. The chain employs TRBV7-9 and TRBJ1-6, with no clear D. What was sequenced was naive CD8+ T cells sorted from blood. The DNA of the CDR3 is TGTGCCAGCAGCGAGGTCCCTACGGCTATCAATTCACCCCTCCACTTT. Translated, it gives CASSEVPTAINSPLHF. Full variable domain (outside the CDR3, taken from reference TRBV7-9 and TRBJ1-6): DTGVSQNPRHKITKRGQNVTFRCDPISEHNRLYWYRQTLGQGPEFLTYFQNEAQLEKSRLLSDRFSAERPKGSFSTLEIQRTEQGDSAMYLCASSEVPTAINSPLHFGNGTRLTVT.